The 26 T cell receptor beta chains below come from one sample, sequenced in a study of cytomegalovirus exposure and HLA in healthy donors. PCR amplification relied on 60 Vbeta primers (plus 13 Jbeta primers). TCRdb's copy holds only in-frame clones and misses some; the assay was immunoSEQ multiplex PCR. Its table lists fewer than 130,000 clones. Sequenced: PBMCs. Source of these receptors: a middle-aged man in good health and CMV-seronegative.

The CDR3 here is CASSPLNTGTRWPQHF. Written as DNA, the CDR3 is TGTGCCAGCAGCCCACTAAACACAGGGACCCGTTGGCCCCAGCATTTT. V and J are TRBV7-8 and TRBJ1-5; D is possibly TRBD1 (6 bases). Germline V gene sequence: CDR1 SGHVS, CDR2 FQNEAQ. There are 16 residues in the CDR3. The V end was cut by 5 bases, the J end by 9 bases, with 23 bases between.

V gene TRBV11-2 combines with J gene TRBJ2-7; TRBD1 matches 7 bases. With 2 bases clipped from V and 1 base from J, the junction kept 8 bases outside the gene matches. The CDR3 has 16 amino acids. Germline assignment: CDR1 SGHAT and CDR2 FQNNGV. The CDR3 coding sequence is TGTGCCAGCAGCTTAAACCCGGACAGGAGATCCTACGAGCAGTACTTC. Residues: CASSLNPDRRSYEQYF.

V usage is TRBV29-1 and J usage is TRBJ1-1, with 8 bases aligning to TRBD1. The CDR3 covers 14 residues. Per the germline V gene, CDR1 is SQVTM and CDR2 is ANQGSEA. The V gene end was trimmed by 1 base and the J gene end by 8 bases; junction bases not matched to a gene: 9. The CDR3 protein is CSVEAPTGDCEAFF. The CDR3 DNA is TGCAGCGTTGAAGCCCCGACAGGGGATTGCGAAGCTTTCTTT.

The CDR3 is CASSPRDRSYEQYF. The CDR3 nucleotides are TGTGCCAGCAGCCCCCGGGACAGGTCCTACGAGCAGTACTTC. This chain links TRBV9 with TRBJ2-7; 8 positions agree with TRBD1. Germline V gene lookup returns CDR1 SGDLS and CDR2 YYNGEE. This CDR3 has 14 residues. Trimming removed 4 bases from V and 1 base from J; junction bases left unmatched: 4.

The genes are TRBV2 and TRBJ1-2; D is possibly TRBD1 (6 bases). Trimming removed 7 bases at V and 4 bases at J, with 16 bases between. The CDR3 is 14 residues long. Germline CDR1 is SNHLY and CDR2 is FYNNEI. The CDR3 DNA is TGTGCCAGCACCGAGCCCGGGACACCCTATGGCTACACCTTC. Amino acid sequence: CASTEPGTPYGYTF.

The CDR3 spells CASRQGHGYTF. Here the CDR3 DNA reads TGTGCCAGCAGGCAGGGCCATGGCTACACCTTC. The chain links TRBV9 to TRBJ1-2; maybe TRBD1 (5 bases). Germline V gene data show CDR1 as SGDLS and CDR2 as YYNGEE. V lost 5 bases and J lost 6, with 8 bases in between. The CDR3 runs to 11 residues.

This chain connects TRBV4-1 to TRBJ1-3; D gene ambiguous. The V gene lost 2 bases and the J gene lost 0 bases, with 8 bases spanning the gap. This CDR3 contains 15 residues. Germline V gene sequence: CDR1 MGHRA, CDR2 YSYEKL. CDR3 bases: TGCGCCAGCAGCCAAAGACACCTCTCTGGAAACACCATATATTTT. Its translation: CASSQRHLSGNTIYF.

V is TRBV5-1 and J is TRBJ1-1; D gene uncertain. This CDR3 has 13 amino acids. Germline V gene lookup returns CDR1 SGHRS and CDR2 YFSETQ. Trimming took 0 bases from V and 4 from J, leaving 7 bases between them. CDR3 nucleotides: TGCGCCAGCAGCTTGGATGGAGGCACTGAAGCTTTCTTT. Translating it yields CASSLDGGTEAFF.

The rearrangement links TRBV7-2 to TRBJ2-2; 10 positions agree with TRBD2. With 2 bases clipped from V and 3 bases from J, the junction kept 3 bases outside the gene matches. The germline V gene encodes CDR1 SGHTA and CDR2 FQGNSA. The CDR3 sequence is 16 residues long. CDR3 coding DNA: TGTGCCAGCAGCTTAATAGCGGGGGGCGACACCGGGGAGCTGTTTTTT. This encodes CASSLIAGGDTGELFF. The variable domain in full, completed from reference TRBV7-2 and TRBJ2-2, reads GAGVSQSPSNKVTEKGKDVELRCDPISGHTALYWYRQSLGQGLEFLIYFQGNSAPDKSGLPSDRFSAERTGGSVSTLTIQRTQQEDSAVYLCASSLIAGGDTGELFFGEGSRLTVL.

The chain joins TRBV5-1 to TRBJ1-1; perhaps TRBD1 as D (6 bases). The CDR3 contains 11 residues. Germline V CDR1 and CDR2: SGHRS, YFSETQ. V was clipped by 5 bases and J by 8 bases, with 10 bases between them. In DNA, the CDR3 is TGCGCCAGCAGTAGGGGGACCGAAGCTTTCTTT. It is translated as CASSRGTEAFF.

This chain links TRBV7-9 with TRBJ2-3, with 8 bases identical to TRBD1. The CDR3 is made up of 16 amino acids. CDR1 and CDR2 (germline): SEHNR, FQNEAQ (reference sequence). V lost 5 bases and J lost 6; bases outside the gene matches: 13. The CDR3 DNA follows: TGTGCCAGCAGCCTAGGGGGACAGGCGGTGGGTGATACGCAGTATTTT. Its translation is CASSLGGQAVGDTQYF.

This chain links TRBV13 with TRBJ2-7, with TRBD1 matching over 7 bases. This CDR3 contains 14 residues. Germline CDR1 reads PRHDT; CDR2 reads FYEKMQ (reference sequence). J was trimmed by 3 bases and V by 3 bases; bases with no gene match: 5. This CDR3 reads CASSLGQSVYEQYF. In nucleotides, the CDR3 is TGTGCCAGCAGCTTGGGACAGTCAGTCTACGAGCAGTACTTC.

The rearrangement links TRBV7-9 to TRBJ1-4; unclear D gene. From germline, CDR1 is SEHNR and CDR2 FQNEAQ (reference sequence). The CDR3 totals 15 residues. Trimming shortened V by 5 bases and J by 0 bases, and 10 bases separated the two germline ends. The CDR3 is CASSIPGATNEKLFF. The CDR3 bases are TGTGCCAGCAGCATTCCGGGAGCAACTAATGAAAAACTGTTTTTT.

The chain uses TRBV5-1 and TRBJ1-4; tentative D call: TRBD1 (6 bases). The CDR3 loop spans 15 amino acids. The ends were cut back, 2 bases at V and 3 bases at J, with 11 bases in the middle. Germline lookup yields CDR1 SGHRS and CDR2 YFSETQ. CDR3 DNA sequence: TGCGCCAGCAGCTTACAGGGCTCGTCTAATGAAAAACTGTTTTTT. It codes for CASSLQGSSNEKLFF.

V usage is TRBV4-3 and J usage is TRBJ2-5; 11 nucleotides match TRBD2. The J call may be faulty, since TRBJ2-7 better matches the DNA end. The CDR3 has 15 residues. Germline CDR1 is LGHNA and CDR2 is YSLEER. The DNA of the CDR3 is TGCGCCAGCAGCCAACTAACTAGCGGGAGTAGCGAGCAGTACTTC. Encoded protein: CASSQLTSGSSEQYF.

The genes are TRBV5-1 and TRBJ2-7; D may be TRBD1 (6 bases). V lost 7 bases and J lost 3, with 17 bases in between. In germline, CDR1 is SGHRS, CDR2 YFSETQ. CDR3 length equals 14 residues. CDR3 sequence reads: CASGAGDTIYEQYF. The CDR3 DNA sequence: TGCGCCAGCGGTGCCGGGGACACCATCTACGAGCAGTACTTC.

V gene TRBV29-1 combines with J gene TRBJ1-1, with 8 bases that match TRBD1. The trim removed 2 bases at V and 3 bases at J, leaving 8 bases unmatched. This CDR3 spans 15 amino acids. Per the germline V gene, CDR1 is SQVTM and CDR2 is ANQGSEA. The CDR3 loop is CSVESGGTGYTEAFF. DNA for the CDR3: TGCAGCGTTGAATCCGGGGGGACAGGATACACTGAAGCTTTCTTT.

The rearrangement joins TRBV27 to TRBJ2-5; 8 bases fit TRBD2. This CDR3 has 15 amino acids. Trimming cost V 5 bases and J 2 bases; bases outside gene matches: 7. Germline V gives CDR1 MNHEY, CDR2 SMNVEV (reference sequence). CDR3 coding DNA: TGTGCCAGCAGTAGTATAGCGGGGATACAAGAGACCCAGTACTTC. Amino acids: CASSSIAGIQETQYF.

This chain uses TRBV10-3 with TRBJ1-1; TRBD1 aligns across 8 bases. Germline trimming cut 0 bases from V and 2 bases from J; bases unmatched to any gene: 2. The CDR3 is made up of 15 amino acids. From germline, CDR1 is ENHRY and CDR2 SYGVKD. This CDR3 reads CAISESGTGNTEAFF. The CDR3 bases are TGTGCCATCAGTGAGTCGGGGACAGGTAACACTGAAGCTTTCTTT.

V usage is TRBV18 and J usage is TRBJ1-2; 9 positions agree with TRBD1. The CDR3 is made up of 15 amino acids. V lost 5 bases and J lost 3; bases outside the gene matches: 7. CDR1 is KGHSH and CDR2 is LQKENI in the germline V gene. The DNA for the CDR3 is TGTGCCAGCTCAGGGACAGGGAACGGGTACTATGGCTACACCTTC. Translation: CASSGTGNGYYGYTF.

The DNA of the CDR3 is TGTGCCAGTAGTATCGCCGGGACAGCCCACAATGAGCAGTTCTTC. It translates to CASSIAGTAHNEQFF. The V call is TRBV19, the J call TRBJ2-1, with 7 bases identical to TRBD1. The CDR3 consists of 15 residues. Germline V CDR1 and CDR2: LNHDA, SQIVND (reference sequence). The ends lost 3 bases at V and 5 bases at J; junction bases unmatched: 7.

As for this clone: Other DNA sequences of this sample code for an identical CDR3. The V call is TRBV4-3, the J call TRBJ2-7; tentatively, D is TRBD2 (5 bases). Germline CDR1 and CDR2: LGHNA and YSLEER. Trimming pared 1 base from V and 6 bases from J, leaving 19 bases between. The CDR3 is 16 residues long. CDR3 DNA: TGCGCCAGCAGCCAAGGAATGGGTAGGGAAGAGGGCGAGCAGTACTTC. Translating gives CASSQGMGREEGEQYF.

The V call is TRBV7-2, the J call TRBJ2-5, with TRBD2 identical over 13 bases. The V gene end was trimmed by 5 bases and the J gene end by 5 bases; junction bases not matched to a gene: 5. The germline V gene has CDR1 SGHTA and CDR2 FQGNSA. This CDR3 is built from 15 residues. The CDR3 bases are TGTGCCAGCAGCCCGGGACTAGCGGGAATGGAGACCCAGTACTTC. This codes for CASSPGLAGMETQYF.

This CDR3 is CASSVMAGGYNEQFF. The CDR3 nucleotides read TGTGCCAGCAGCGTAATGGCGGGCGGCTACAATGAGCAGTTCTTC. V and J are TRBV9 and TRBJ2-1; D is possibly TRBD2 (5 bases). The germline V gene has CDR1 SGDLS and CDR2 YYNGEE. This CDR3 has 15 amino acids. Trimming cost V 1 base and J 3 bases, with 11 bases left between them. The full variable domain, with the rest looked up from reference TRBV9 and TRBJ2-1, is DSGVTQTPKHLITATGQRVTLRCSPRSGDLSVYWYQQSLDQGLQFLIQYYNGEERAKGNILERFSAQQFPDLHSELNLSSLELGDSALYFCASSVMAGGYNEQFFGPGTRLTVL.

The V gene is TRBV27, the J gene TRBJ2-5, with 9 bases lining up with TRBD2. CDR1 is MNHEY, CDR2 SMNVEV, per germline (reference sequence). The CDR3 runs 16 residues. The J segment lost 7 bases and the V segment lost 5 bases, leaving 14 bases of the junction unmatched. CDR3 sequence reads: CASSTPLASGIGTQYF. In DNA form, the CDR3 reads TGTGCCAGCAGTACCCCCCTGGCTAGCGGGATTGGGACCCAGTACTTC.

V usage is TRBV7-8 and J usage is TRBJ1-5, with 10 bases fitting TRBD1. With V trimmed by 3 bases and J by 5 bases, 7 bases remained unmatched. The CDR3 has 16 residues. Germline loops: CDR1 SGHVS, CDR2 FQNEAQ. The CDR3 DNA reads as TGTGCCAGCAGCTTCTCCGGGACAGGGGCTTATCAGCCCCAGCATTTT. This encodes CASSFSGTGAYQPQHF.